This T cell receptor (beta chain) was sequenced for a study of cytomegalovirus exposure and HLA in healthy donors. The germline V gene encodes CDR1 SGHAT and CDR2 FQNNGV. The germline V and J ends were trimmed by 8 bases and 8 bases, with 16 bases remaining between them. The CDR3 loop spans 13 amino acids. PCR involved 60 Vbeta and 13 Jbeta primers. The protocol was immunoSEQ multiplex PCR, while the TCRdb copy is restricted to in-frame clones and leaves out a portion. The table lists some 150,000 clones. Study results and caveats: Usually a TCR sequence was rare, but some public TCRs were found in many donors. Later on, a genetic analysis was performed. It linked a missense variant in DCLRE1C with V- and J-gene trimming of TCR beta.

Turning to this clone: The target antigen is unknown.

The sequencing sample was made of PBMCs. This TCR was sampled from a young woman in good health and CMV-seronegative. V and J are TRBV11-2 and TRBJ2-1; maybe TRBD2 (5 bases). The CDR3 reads CASGGLAMYEQFF. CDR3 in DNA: TGTGCCAGCGGTGGACTCGCCATGTATGAGCAGTTCTTC. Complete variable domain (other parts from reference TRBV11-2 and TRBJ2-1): EAGVAQSPRYKIIEKRQSVAFWCNPISGHATLYWYQQILGQGPKLLIQFQNNGVVDDSQLPKDRFSAERLKGVDSTLKIQPAKLEDSAVYLCASGGLAMYEQFFGPGTRLTVL.